This T cell receptor (beta chain) was found in a study of blood T cells in healthy people across ages. Study-level points and caveats: Strongly correlated with naive T cell percentage was TCR beta diversity.

Trimming left V 4 bases short and J 6 bases short, with 18 bases between. The CDR3 is 15 amino acids. Germline V lookup: CDR1 LGHDT, CDR2 YNNKEL (reference sequence). Total RNA amounts of at least 6 micrograms were extracted per sample. Through a sample-barcoded 5' primer and a J-beta primer mix, a second PCR was run for 7 to 11 cycles. One entry per CDR3 protein, called by TCRdb with MiXCR from the 5' RACE reads. The sample gives hundreds of thousands of distinct CDR3 sequences, around 54% of which show up once; approximately 40% is in the top ten. Comments on this clonotype: The antigen remains unidentified.

The receptor was isolated from a man between 60 and 75 years old in good health. Sequencing input: blood. J is TRBJ1-2 and V is TRBV3-1; the D gene is possibly TRBD1 (6 bases). CDR3 region: CASSPSEGEWHGYTF. In nucleotides, the CDR3 is TGTGCCAGCAGCCCATCGGAGGGGGAATGGCATGGCTACACCTTC. The full variable domain, in which reference TRBV3-1 and TRBJ1-2 provide the parts outside the CDR3, is DTAVSQTPKYLVTQMGNDKSIKCEQNLGHDTMYWYKQDSKKFLKIMFSYNNKELIINETVPNRFSPKSPDKAHLNLHINSLELGDSAVYFCASSPSEGEWHGYTFGSGTRLTVV.